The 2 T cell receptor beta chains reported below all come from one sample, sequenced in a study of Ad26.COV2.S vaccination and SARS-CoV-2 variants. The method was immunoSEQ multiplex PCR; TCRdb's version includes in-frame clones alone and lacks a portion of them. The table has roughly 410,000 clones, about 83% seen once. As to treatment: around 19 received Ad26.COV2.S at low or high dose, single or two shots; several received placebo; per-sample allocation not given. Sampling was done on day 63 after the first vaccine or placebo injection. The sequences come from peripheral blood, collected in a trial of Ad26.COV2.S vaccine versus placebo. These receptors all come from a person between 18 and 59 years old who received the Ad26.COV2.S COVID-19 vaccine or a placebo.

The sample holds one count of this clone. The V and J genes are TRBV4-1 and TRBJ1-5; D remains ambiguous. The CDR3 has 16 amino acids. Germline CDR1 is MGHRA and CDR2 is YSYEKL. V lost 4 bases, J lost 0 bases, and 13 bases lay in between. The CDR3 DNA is TGCGCCAGCAGCCGAGGTAGATCTTATAGCAATCAGCCCCAGCATTTT. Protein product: CASSRGRSYSNQPQHF.

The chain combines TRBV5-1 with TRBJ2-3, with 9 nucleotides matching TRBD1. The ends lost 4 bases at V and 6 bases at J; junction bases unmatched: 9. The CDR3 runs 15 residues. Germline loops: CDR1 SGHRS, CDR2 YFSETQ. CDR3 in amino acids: CASSQQGASGDTQYF. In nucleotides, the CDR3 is TGCGCCAGCAGCCAACAGGGGGCTAGTGGGGATACGCAGTATTTT.